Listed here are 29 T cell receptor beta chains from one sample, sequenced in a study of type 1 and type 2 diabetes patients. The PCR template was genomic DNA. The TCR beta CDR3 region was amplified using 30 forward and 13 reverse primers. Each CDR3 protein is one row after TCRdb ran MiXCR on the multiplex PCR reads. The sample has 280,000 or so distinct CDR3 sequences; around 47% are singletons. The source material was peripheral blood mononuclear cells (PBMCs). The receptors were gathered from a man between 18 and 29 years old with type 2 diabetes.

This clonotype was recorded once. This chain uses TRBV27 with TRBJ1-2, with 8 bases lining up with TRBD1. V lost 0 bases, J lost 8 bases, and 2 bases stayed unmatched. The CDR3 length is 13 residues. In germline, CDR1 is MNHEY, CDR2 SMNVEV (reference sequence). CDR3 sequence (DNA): TGTGCCAGCAGTTTATCCAGGGGGCAAGGCTACACCTTC. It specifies CASSLSRGQGYTF.

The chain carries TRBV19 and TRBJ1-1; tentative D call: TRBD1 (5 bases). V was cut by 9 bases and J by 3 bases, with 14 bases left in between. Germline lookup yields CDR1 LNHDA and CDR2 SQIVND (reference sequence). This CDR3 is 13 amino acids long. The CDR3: CASRFGGDTEAFF. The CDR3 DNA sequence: TGTGCCAGCCGGTTCGGGGGGGACACTGAAGCTTTCTTT.

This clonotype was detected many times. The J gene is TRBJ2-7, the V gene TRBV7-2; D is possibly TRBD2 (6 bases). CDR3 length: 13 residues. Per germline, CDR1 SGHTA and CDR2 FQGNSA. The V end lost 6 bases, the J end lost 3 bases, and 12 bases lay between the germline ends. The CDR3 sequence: CASRGDGSYEQYF. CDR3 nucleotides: TGTGCCAGCAGGGGGGACGGGAGCTACGAGCAGTACTTC.

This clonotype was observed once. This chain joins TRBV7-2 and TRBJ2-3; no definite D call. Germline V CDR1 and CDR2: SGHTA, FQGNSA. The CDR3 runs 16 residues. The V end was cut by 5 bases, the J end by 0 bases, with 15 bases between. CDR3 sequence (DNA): TGTGCCAGCAGCCCACTCGGAACTTCTAGCACAGATACGCAGTATTTT. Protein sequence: CASSPLGTSSTDTQYF.

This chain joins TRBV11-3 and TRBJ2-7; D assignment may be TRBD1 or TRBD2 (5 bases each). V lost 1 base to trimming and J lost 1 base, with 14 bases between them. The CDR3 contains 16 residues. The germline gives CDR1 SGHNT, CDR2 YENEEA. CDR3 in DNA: TGTGCCAGCAGCTTAGGAAGTGGGGACGGTTCCTACGAGCAGTACTTC. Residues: CASSLGSGDGSYEQYF. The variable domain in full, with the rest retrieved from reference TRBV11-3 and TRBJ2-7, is EAGVVQSPRYKIIEKKQPVAFWCNPISGHNTLYWYLQNLGQGPELLIRYENEEAVDDSQLPKDRFSAERLKGVDSTLKIQPAELGDSAVYLCASSLGSGDGSYEQYFGPGTRLTVT.

The CDR3 loop reads CSAPPPTGYEEQYF. The CDR3 DNA follows: TGCAGTGCCCCCCCCCCGACAGGCTACGAGGAGCAGTACTTC. The chain recombines TRBV20-1 with TRBJ2-7, with TRBD1 as a possible D gene (6 bases). CDR1 and CDR2 (germline): DFQATT, SNEGSKA (reference sequence). V was trimmed by 6 bases and J by 7 bases, leaving 22 bases between them. This CDR3 spans 14 amino acids.

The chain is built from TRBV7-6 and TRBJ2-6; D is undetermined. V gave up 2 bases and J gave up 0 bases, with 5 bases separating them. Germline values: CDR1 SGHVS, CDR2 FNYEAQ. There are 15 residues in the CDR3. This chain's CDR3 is CASSLSSSGANVLTF. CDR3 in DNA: TGTGCCAGCAGCTTAAGTAGCTCTGGGGCCAACGTCCTGACTTTC.

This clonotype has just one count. The CDR3 DNA is TGTGCCAGCAGTTCTCCTCAGTGGGGAAACTCCTACGAGCAGTACTTC. It yields the protein CASSSPQWGNSYEQYF. The V call is TRBV28, the J call TRBJ2-7; D is ambiguous. Germline CDR1 MDHEN, CDR2 SYDVKM. V lost 4 bases to trimming and J lost 0 bases, with 16 bases between them. CDR3 size: 16 residues.

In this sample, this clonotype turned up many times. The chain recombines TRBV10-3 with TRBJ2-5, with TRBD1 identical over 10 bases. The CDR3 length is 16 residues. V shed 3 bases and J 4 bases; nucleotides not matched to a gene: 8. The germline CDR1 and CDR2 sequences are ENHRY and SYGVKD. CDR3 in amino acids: CAISDPKGQGLETQYF. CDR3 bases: TGTGCCATCAGTGATCCAAAGGGACAGGGGCTAGAGACCCAGTACTTC.

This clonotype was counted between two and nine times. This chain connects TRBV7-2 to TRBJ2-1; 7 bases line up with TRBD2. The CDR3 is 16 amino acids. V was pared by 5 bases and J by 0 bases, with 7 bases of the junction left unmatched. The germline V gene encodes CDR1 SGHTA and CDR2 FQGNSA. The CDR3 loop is CASSLPLADSYNEQFF. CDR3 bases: TGTGCCAGCAGCCTACCCCTAGCGGACTCCTACAATGAGCAGTTCTTC.

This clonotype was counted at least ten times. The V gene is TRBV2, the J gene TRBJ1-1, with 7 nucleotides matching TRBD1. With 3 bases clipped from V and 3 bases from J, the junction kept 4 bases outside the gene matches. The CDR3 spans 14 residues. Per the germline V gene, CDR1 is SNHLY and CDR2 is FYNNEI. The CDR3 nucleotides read TGTGCCAGCAGTGAGGCCGACAGGGACACTGAAGCTTTCTTT. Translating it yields CASSEADRDTEAFF.

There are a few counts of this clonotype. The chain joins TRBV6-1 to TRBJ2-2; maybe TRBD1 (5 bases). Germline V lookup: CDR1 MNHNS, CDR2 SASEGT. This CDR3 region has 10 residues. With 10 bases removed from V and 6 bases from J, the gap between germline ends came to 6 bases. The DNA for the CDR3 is TGTGCCACCAGGGCCGGGGAGCTGTTTTTT. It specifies CATRAGELFF.

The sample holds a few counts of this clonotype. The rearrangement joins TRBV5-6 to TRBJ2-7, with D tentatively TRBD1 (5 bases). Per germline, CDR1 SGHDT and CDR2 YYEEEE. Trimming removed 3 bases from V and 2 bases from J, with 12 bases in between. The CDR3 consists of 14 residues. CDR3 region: CASSSGPGPYEQYF. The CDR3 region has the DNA TGTGCCAGCAGCTCAGGACCAGGGCCCTACGAGCAGTACTTC.

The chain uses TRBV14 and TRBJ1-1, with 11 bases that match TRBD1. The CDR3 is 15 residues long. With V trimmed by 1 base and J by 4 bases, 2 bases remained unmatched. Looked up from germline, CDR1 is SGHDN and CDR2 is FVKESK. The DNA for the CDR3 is TGTGCCAGCAGCCAAGTAGGGACAGGGGGCACTGAAGCTTTCTTT. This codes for CASSQVGTGGTEAFF.

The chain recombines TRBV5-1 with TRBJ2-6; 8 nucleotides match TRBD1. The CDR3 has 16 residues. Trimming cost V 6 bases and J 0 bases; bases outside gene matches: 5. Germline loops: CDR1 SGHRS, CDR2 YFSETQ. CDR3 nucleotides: TGCGCCAGCAAGACAGGGGCCAGCTCTGGGGCCAACGTCCTGACTTTC. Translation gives CASKTGASSGANVLTF.

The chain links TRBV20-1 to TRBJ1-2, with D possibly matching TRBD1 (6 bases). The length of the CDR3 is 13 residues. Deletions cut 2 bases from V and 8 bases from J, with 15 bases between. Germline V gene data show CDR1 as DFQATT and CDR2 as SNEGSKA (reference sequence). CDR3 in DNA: TGCAGTGCTAGAATCCCACAGGGTGGCGGCTACACCTTC. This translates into CSARIPQGGGYTF.

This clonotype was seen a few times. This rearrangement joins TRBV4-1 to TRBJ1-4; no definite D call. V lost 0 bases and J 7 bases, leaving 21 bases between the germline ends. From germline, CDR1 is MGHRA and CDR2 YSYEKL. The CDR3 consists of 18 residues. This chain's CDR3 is CASSQDLSDVSVGEKLFF. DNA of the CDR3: TGCGCCAGCAGCCAAGACCTCTCGGACGTATCAGTAGGTGAAAAACTGTTTTTT.

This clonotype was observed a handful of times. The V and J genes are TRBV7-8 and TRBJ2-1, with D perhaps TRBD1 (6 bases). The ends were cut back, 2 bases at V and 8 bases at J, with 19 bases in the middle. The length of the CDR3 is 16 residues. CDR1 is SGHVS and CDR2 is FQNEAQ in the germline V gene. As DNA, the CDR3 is TGTGCCAGCAGCTTACACCGGGACACGTGGGGCTATGAGCAGTTCTTC. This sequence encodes CASSLHRDTWGYEQFF.

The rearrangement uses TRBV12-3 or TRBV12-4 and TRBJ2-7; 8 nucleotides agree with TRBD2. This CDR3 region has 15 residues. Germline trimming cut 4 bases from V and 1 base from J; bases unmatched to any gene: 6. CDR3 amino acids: CASSYGGGSSYEQYF. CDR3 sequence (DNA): TGTGCCAGCAGTTATGGCGGGGGGTCGTCCTACGAGCAGTACTTC.

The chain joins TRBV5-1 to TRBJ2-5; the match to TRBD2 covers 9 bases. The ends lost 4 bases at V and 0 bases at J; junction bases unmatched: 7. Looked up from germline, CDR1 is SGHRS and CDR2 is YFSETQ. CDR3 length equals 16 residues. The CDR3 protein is CASSETSGFYQETQYF. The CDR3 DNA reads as TGCGCCAGCAGCGAGACTAGCGGATTTTACCAAGAGACCCAGTACTTC.

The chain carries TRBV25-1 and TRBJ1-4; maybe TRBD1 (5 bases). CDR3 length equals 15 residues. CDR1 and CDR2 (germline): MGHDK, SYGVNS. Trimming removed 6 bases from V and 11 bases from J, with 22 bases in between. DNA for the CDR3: TGTGCCAGCAGCCCATCTTTGGGGCGTAATGGGAAACTGTTTTTT. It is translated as CASSPSLGRNGKLFF.

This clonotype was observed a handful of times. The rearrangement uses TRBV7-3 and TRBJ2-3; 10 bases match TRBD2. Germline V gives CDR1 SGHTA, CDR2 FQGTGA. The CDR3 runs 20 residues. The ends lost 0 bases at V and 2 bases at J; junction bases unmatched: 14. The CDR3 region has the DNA TGTGCCAGCAGCTTAACGTCACTAGCGGGAAAGGCCGAAGCCACAGATACGCAGTATTTT. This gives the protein CASSLTSLAGKAEATDTQYF.

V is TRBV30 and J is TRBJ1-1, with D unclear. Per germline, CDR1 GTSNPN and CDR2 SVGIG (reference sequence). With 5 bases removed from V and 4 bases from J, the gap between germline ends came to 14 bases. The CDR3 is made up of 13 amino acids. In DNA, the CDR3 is TGTGCCTGGGAGGAGGGATTGGGCACTGAAGCTTTCTTT. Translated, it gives CAWEEGLGTEAFF.

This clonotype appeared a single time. The CDR3 sequence: CASSTRTGSSYNSPLHF. For the CDR3, the DNA is TGTGCCAGTAGTACAAGGACAGGGAGTTCCTATAATTCACCCCTCCACTTT. This chain uses TRBV19 with TRBJ1-6, with TRBD1 matching 8 bases. Germline V gene lookup returns CDR1 LNHDA and CDR2 SQIVND (reference sequence). V lost 4 bases to trimming and J lost 1 base; unmatched junction nucleotides: 6. The CDR3 sequence is 17 residues long.

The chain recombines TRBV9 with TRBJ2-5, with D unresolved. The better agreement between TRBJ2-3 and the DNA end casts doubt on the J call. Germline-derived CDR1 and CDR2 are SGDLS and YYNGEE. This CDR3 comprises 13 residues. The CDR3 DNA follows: TGTGCCAGCAGACCGCCCATGGGCGATACGCAGTATTTT. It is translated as CASRPPMGDTQYF.

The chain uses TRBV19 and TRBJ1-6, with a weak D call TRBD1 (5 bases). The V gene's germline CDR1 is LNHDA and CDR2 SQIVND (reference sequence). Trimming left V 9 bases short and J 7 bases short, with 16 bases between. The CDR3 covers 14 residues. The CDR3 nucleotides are TGTGCCAGCAGGGTCGGGGAAGAGAATTCACCCCTCCACTTT. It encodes CASRVGEENSPLHF.

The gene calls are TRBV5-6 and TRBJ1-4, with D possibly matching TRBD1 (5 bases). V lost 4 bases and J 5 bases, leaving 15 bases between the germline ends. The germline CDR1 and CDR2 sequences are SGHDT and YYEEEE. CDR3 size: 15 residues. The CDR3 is CASSLKPGGNEKLFF. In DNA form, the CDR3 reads TGTGCCAGCAGCCTTAAACCGGGGGGGAATGAAAAACTGTTTTTT.

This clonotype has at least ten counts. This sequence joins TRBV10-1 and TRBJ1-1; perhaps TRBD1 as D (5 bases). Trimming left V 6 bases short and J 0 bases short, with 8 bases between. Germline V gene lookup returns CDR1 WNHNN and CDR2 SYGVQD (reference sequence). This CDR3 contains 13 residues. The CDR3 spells CASSGHLNTEAFF. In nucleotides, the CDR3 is TGCGCCAGCAGCGGACACTTGAACACTGAAGCTTTCTTT.

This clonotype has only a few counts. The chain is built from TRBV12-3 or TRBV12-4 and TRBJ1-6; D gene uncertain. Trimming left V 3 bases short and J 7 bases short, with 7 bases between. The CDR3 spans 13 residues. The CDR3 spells CASSFYINSPLHF. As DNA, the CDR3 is TGTGCCAGCAGTTTCTACATAAATTCACCCCTCCACTTT.